Listed below are T cell receptor beta chains from one sample, sequenced in a study of T cells in Graves' hyperthyroidism and ophthalmopathy. MiXCR, applied by TCRdb to the multiplex PCR reads, yields one record per CDR3 protein. In the table there are about 420,000 distinct CDR3 sequences, approximately 14% of which are singletons. Material for sequencing was blood. All receptors come from a woman aged 18 to 35 with Graves' hyperthyroidism. The CDR3 runs from the conserved cysteine through the conserved F or W. The D gene is left open where the match is weak. Clone size is stated in some rows and not others, as once, few, many or a class when expanded.

>TRBD2|many|TRBV28|TRBJ2-7|15
CASSLPSGSRHEQYF
TGTGCCAGCAGTTTGCCCAGCGGGAGTCGCCACGAGCAGTACTTC
>NA|many|TRBV20-1|TRBJ1-5|15
CSARVAGRNNQPQHF
TGCAGTGCTAGAGTGGCAGGGCGGAACAATCAGCCCCAGCATTTT
>TRBD2|many|TRBV7-2|TRBJ2-3|15
CASRPSGVSTDTQYF
TGTGCCAGCAGACCCAGCGGGGTTAGCACAGATACGCAGTATTTT
>TRBD1|NA|TRBV10-3|TRBJ1-6|18
CAISESRTGVSYNSPLHF
TGTGCCATCAGTGAGTCTAGGACAGGGGTTTCCTATAATTCACCCCTCCACTTT
>TRBD1|many|TRBV28|TRBJ2-7|14
CASSSGTGVYEQYF
TGTGCCAGCAGTTCCGGGACAGGGGTCTACGAGCAGTACTTC
>NA|many|TRBV9|TRBJ1-1|15
CASSEGDTGRTEAFF
TGTGCCAGCAGTGAAGGGGACACCGGCAGGACTGAAGCTTTCTTT
>TRBD2|few|TRBV4-1|TRBJ2-1|17
CASSQPKLAGVTNEQFF
TGCGCCAGCAGCCAACCTAAACTAGCGGGAGTAACCAATGAGCAGTTCTTC
>NA|NA|TRBV28|TRBJ2-7|15
CASSITRGYSYEQHF
TGTGCCAGCAGTATAACAAGGGGCTATTCCTACGAGCAGCACTTC
>NA|many|TRBV12-3/TRBV12-4|TRBJ1-5|11
CASSLEGPQHF
TGTGCCAGCAGTTTAGAGGGGCCCCAGCATTTT
>TRBD1|few|TRBV27|TRBJ1-6|16
CASSSIRDSRYSPLHF
TGTGCCAGCAGTTCGATCAGGGACAGTCGGTACTCACCCCTCCACTTT
>TRBD2|many|TRBV12-3/TRBV12-4|TRBJ2-7|16
CASSLGVAGGPYEQYF
TGTGCCAGCAGTTTAGGGGTAGCGGGGGGGCCGTACGAGCAGTACTTC
>TRBD1|few|TRBV3-1|TRBJ1-2|17
CASSPGQGLLDSYGYTF
TGTGCCAGCAGCCCCGGACAGGGCCTTCTTGATTCCTATGGCTACACCTTC
>TRBD1|NA|TRBV7-7|TRBJ1-3|18
CASSLAPITTGAGNTIYF
TGTGCTAGCAGCTTAGCCCCGATTACGACAGGGGCTGGAAACACCATATATTTT
>NA|NA|TRBV15|TRBJ1-3|16
CATSRLPLISGNTIYF
TGTGCCACCAGCAGACTACCCCTCATCTCTGGAAACACCATATATTTT
>NA|many|TRBV13|TRBJ1-2|14
CASSLALSGGGYTF
TGTGCCAGCAGCTTAGCACTTTCCGGGGGTGGCTACACCTTC
>TRBD1|many|TRBV3-1|TRBJ2-7|15
CASSTRDRYSYEQYF
TGTGCCAGCAGCACCCGGGACAGATACTCCTACGAGCAGTACTTC
>NA|NA|TRBV18|TRBJ2-3|15
CASSPQSPSTDTQYF
TGTGCCAGCTCACCACAGAGCCCTAGCACAGATACGCAGTATTTT
>NA|many|TRBV12-3/TRBV12-4|TRBJ1-2|15
CASSLAGAAGYGYTF
TGTGCCAGCAGTTTAGCCGGGGCAGCCGGATATGGCTACACCTTC